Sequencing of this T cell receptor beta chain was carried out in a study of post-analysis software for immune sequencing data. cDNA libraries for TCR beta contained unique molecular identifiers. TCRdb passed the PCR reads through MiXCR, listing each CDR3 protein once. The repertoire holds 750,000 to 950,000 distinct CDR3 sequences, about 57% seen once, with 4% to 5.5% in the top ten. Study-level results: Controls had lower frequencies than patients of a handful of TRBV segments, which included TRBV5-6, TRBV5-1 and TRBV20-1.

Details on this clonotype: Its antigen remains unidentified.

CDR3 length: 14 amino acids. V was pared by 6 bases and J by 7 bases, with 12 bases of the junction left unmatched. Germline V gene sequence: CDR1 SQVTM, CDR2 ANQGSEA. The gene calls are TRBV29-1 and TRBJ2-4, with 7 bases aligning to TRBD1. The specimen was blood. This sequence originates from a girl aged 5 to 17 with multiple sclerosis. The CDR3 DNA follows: TGCAGCGTCCTACGTGGGCAGGGGGTTAACATTCAGTACTTC. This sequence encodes CSVLRGQGVNIQYF. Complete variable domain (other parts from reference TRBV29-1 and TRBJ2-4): SAVISQKPSRDICQRGTSLTIQCQVDSQVTMMFWYRQQPGQSLTLIATANQGSEATYESGFVIDKFPISRPNLTFSTLTVSNMSPEDSSIYLCSVLRGQGVNIQYFGAGTRLSVL.